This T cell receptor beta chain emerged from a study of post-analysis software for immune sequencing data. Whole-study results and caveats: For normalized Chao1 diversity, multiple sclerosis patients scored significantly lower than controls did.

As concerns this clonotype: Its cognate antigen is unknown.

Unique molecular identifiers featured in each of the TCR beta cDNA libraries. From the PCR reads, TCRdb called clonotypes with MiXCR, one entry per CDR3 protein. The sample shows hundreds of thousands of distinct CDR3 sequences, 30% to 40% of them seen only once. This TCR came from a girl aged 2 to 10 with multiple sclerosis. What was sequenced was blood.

The chain's CDR3 is CASSLVPGRRDEQFF. The CDR3 nucleotides read TGTGCCAGCAGCTTGGTTCCGGGCAGGCGCGATGAGCAGTTCTTC. The V call is TRBV5-5, the J call TRBJ2-1; no clear D. The germline gives CDR1 SGHKS, CDR2 YYEKEE (reference sequence). V shed 0 bases and J shed 8 bases, with 15 bases lying between them. The CDR3 has 15 amino acids.